This TCR beta chain was sequenced for a study of STAT5B mutations in CD4+ large granular lymphocyte leukemia. Whole-study findings and limits: TRBV06-family usage was enriched in top patient clones (8/27) versus controls (2/35). Around 25% of private leukemic clonotypes occurred rarely in other patients' non-leukemic repertoires.

This clone has just a few counts. Its matching antigen is unknown. The V end was cut by 4 bases, the J end by 11 bases, with 17 bases between. Germline assignment: CDR1 SGHNT and CDR2 YENEEA. CDR3 length equals 13 residues. This was a survey-level run. In the study's own analysis: Lowest detectable productive clonotype frequency was 2.59 x 10-5. Clones were sequenced by immunoSEQ multiplex PCR, and TCRdb holds only the in-frame ones, with some missing. V and J calls and clone size are copied from that table; D and trimming were computed from the DNA. In the table there are 31,000 or so clones, 70% to 75% of which are singletons.

This sequence joins TRBV11-3 and TRBJ1-1; tentative D call: TRBD1 (5 bases). The sequencing sample was made of CD4+ T cells from blood buffy coats. The clonotype comes from a human donor in good health. CDR3 in DNA: TGTGCCAGCAGCTCAGCACGATTTTGGGGGGCTTTCTTT. It codes for CASSSARFWGAFF.